What follows are 30 T cell receptor beta chains derived from one specimen sequenced in a study of blood T cell repertoires in COVID-19. The method was immunoSEQ multiplex PCR; TCRdb's version includes in-frame clones alone and lacks a portion of them. This sample has about 130,000 clones, with approximately 89% found just once. Material: peripheral blood. The source is a woman aged 70-85 years with COVID-19, enrolled during active disease.

The genes are TRBV15 and TRBJ1-5; TRBD1 agrees at 8 bases. J lost 6 bases, V lost 5 bases, and 9 bases had no gene match. From germline, CDR1 is LNHNV and CDR2 YYDKDF (reference sequence). The CDR3 covers 15 residues. The CDR3 reads CATSAQTGVTQPQHF. CDR3 DNA sequence: TGTGCCACCAGCGCGCAGACAGGGGTAACTCAGCCCCAGCATTTT. Together with reference TRBV15 and TRBJ1-5, the CDR3 gives the full variable domain: DAMVIQNPRYQVTQFGKPVTLSCSQTLNHNVMYWYQQKSSQAPKLLFHYYDKDFNNEADTPDNFQSRRPNTSFCFLDIRSPGLGDTAMYLCATSAQTGVTQPQHFGDGTRLSIL.

The chain has TRBV5-1 and TRBJ2-2; TRBD1 aligns across 8 bases. V gave up 2 bases and J gave up 5 bases; unmatched junction bases: 8. The CDR3 has 16 amino acids. Germline lookup yields CDR1 SGHRS and CDR2 YFSETQ. The CDR3 coding sequence is TGCGCCAGCAGCTTTGCGGCAGGGGGCATAACCGGGGAGCTGTTTTTT. Its protein product is CASSFAAGGITGELFF.

This chain uses TRBV30 with TRBJ2-1; 7 bases map to TRBD1. The CDR3 has 13 residues. Germline V gene lookup returns CDR1 GTSNPN and CDR2 SVGIG (reference sequence). With V trimmed by 2 bases and J by 4 bases, 2 bases remained unmatched. The CDR3 is CAWSMTGYNEQFF. The CDR3 DNA reads TGTGCCTGGAGTATGACAGGGTACAATGAGCAGTTCTTC.

V and J are TRBV10-3 and TRBJ1-6; 8 bases align to TRBD1. The CDR3 has 15 residues. Losses at the gene ends were 1 base for V and 7 bases for J; bases not matched to a gene: 3. CDR1 and CDR2 from the germline V gene are ENHRY and SYGVKD. CDR3 region: CAISELRTGNSPLHF. The CDR3 coding sequence is TGTGCCATCAGTGAGTTGAGGACAGGGAATTCACCCCTCCACTTT.

This chain joins TRBV6-1 and TRBJ1-2; perhaps TRBD1 as D (5 bases). From germline, CDR1 is MNHNS and CDR2 SASEGT. Trimming took off 2 bases at V and 8 bases at J, with 18 bases between the two ends. This CDR3 is built from 15 residues. For the CDR3, the DNA is TGTGCCAGCAGTGAATGGGGCCAGGGAACGTGGGGCTACACCTTC. It yields the protein CASSEWGQGTWGYTF.

The chain employs TRBV3-1 (or the pseudogene TRBV3-2) and TRBJ1-5, with TRBD1 matching 7 bases. Germline V gives CDR1 LGHDT, CDR2 YNNKEL (reference sequence). The CDR3 extends over 15 amino acids. V shed 1 base, J shed 6 bases, and the junction held 6 bases outside the gene matches. CDR3 in amino acids: CASSQGQGGGQPQHF. The DNA for the CDR3 is TGTGCCAGCAGCCAAGGACAGGGCGGCGGTCAGCCCCAGCATTTT.

This clone was observed once. The rearrangement links TRBV18 to TRBJ1-2, with 10 bases matching TRBD1. The CDR3 consists of 13 residues. J gave up 7 bases and V 6 bases, and 5 bases lay outside the gene matches. The germline gives CDR1 KGHSH, CDR2 LQKENI. CDR3 in amino acids: CASSRQGALGYTF. The CDR3, as DNA: TGTGCCAGCTCGCGACAGGGGGCTCTTGGCTACACCTTC. The entire variable domain, with the rest obtained from reference TRBV18 and TRBJ1-2, is as follows: NAGVMQNPRHLVRRRGQEARLRCSPMKGHSHVYWYRQLPEEGLKFMVYLQKENIIDESGMPKERFSAEFPKEGPSILRIQQVVRGDSAAYFCASSRQGALGYTFGSGTRLTVV.

The chain uses TRBV19 and TRBJ2-7; TRBD1 matches at 7 bases. From germline, CDR1 is LNHDA and CDR2 SQIVND (reference sequence). V gave up 3 bases and J gave up 2 bases; unmatched junction bases: 4. This CDR3 has 14 amino acids. The CDR3 coding sequence is TGTGCCAGTAGTATGTTACAGGGGCCCTACGAGCAGTACTTC. Residues: CASSMLQGPYEQYF.

The chain employs TRBV18 and TRBJ1-1, with 11 bases matching TRBD1. The CDR3 runs 14 residues. Germline CDR1 reads KGHSH; CDR2 reads LQKENI. Trimming removed 5 bases from V and 4 bases from J; junction bases left unmatched: 3. This CDR3 is CASSSGTGGTEAFF. As DNA, the CDR3 is TGTGCCAGCTCATCCGGGACAGGGGGCACTGAAGCTTTCTTT.

The chain is built from TRBV10-3 and TRBJ1-1, with D uncertain. The germline CDR1 and CDR2 sequences are ENHRY and SYGVKD. The germline V and J ends were trimmed by 6 bases and 3 bases, with 14 bases remaining between them. This CDR3 has 14 residues. The CDR3 here is CAIRQQITDTEAFF. The DNA of the CDR3 is TGTGCCATCAGACAACAGATTACGGACACTGAAGCTTTCTTT.

The chain has TRBV28 and TRBJ2-7; 10 nucleotides match TRBD2. V gave up 5 bases and J gave up 4 bases; unmatched junction bases: 5. The length of the CDR3 is 14 residues. Germline V gene sequence: CDR1 MDHEN, CDR2 SYDVKM. CDR3 coding DNA: TGTGCCAGCAGTCTAGCGGGGGTCAGGTACGAGCAGTACTTC. Encoded protein: CASSLAGVRYEQYF.

The chain carries TRBV6-5 and TRBJ1-1; possibly TRBD1 for D (6 bases). CDR3 length: 13 amino acids. Germline V gene lookup returns CDR1 MNHEY and CDR2 SVGAGI. The V end lost 5 bases, the J end lost 1 base, and 8 bases lay between the germline ends. CDR3 protein: CASSRRGNTEAFF. The DNA for the CDR3 is TGTGCCAGCAGTCGCAGGGGGAACACTGAAGCTTTCTTT.

The chain is built from TRBV7-6 and TRBJ1-1; the D gene is possibly TRBD1 (6 bases). CDR1 is SGHVS, CDR2 FNYEAQ, per germline. V lost 5 bases, J lost 0 bases, and 13 bases lay in between. The CDR3 consists of 15 residues. CDR3 residues: CASSAGQLMNTEAFF. CDR3 nucleotide sequence: TGTGCCAGCAGCGCTGGACAGCTCATGAACACTGAAGCTTTCTTT.

V usage is TRBV28 and J usage is TRBJ1-2; TRBD1 matches 9 bases. V shed 6 bases, J shed 4 bases, and the junction held 9 bases outside the gene matches. CDR1 and CDR2 (germline): MDHEN, SYDVKM. This CDR3 is 15 amino acids long. Written as DNA, the CDR3 is TGTGCCAGCAGCCGAACAGGGGGCCGAGGCTATGGCTACACCTTC. Translated: CASSRTGGRGYGYTF.

V is TRBV28 and J is TRBJ1-2, with TRBD1 identical over 9 bases. J gave up 4 bases and V 8 bases, and 8 bases lay outside the gene matches. The CDR3 spans 14 residues. Germline V lookup: CDR1 MDHEN, CDR2 SYDVKM. The chain's CDR3 is CASENRGRGYGYTF. DNA for the CDR3: TGTGCCAGCGAAAACAGGGGGCGGGGCTATGGCTACACCTTC.

The gene calls are TRBV28 and TRBJ1-2; 8 nucleotides line up with TRBD1. Unmatched junction bases numbered 11, after V lost 9 bases and J lost 5 bases. This CDR3 spans 14 amino acids. CDR1 is MDHEN, CDR2 SYDVKM, per germline. The chain's CDR3 is CASSPGTGPYGYTF. The DNA of the CDR3 is TGTGCCAGTAGTCCAGGGACAGGCCCTTATGGCTACACCTTC.

This sequence joins TRBV5-1 and TRBJ1-3, with a tentative D call TRBD1 (6 bases). Trimming removed 4 bases from V and 2 bases from J, with 13 bases in between. This CDR3 has 15 residues. Looked up from germline, CDR1 is SGHRS and CDR2 is YFSETQ. This CDR3 reads CASSVSGATGNTIYF. The CDR3 nucleotides read TGCGCCAGCAGCGTTTCAGGGGCAACTGGAAACACCATATATTTT. The entire variable domain, with the rest obtained from reference TRBV5-1 and TRBJ1-3, is as follows: KAGVTQTPRYLIKTRGQQVTLSCSPISGHRSVSWYQQTPGQGLQFLFEYFSETQRNKGNFPGRFSGRQFSNSRSEMNVSTLELGDSALYLCASSVSGATGNTIYFGEGSWLTVV.

V gene TRBV28 combines with J gene TRBJ2-2; 12 bases are shared with TRBD2. CDR1 and CDR2 (germline): MDHEN, SYDVKM. The J segment lost 1 base and the V segment lost 3 bases, leaving 6 bases of the junction unmatched. This CDR3 region has 18 residues. CDR3 DNA sequence: TGTGCCAGCAGTTTCGGGCTAGCGGGGGGGAAGAACACCGGGGAGCTGTTTTTT. Its protein is CASSFGLAGGKNTGELFF.

This chain uses TRBV19 with TRBJ2-2; TRBD1 matches 8 bases. Germline V CDR1 and CDR2: LNHDA, SQIVND (reference sequence). This CDR3 contains 16 residues. V gave up 3 bases and J gave up 3 bases; unmatched junction bases: 6. CDR3 DNA sequence: TGTGCCAGTAGTATCTCCGGGACAGGCTACACCGGGGAGCTGTTTTTT. Amino acids: CASSISGTGYTGELFF. Drawing the rest from reference TRBV19 and TRBJ2-2, the complete variable domain is DGGITQSPKYLFRKEGQNVTLSCEQNLNHDAMYWYRQDPGQGLRLIYYSQIVNDFQKGDIAEGYSVSREKKESFPLTVTSAQKNPTAFYLCASSISGTGYTGELFFGEGSRLTVL.

This sequence joins TRBV3-1 (or the pseudogene TRBV3-2) and TRBJ1-1; the match to TRBD1 covers 7 bases. Germline CDR1 reads LGHDT; CDR2 reads YNNKEL (reference sequence). This CDR3 has 15 amino acids. The V gene end was trimmed by 7 bases and the J gene end by 2 bases; junction bases not matched to a gene: 10. CDR3 region: CASIQQGVANTEAFF. CDR3 DNA sequence: TGTGCCAGCATCCAGCAGGGGGTGGCTAACACTGAAGCTTTCTTT.

In DNA form, the CDR3 reads TGTGCCAGCAGCTTACTAGCTGCAGATACGCAGTATTTT. Translating it yields CASSLLAADTQYF. The rearrangement joins TRBV7-9 to TRBJ2-3; TRBD2 is a possible D gene (5 bases). The CDR3 is made up of 13 amino acids. Trimming took off 2 bases at V and 4 bases at J, with 7 bases between the two ends. CDR1 and CDR2 from the germline V gene are SEHNR and FQNEAQ (reference sequence).

This chain links TRBV6-6 with TRBJ2-5, with 10 bases aligning to TRBD2. Germline V gene lookup returns CDR1 MNHNY and CDR2 SVGAGI (reference sequence). The CDR3 has 13 amino acids. V dropped 8 bases and J dropped 8; count of bases not matched to a gene: 8. CDR3 nucleotide sequence: TGTGCCAGCGGCCCATCTAGCGGGGGAACCCAGTACTTC. Translating it yields CASGPSSGGTQYF.

The chain carries TRBV30 and TRBJ2-1; a possible D gene is TRBD1 (5 bases). Germline CDR1 GTSNPN, CDR2 SVGIG (reference sequence). Trimming pared 1 base from V and 6 bases from J, leaving 22 bases between. The CDR3 extends over 17 amino acids. CDR3 loop: CAWSAPSRSRQRNEQFF. DNA of the CDR3: TGTGCCTGGAGTGCCCCTTCAAGGAGTAGACAGCGCAATGAGCAGTTCTTC. The full variable domain, in which reference TRBV30 and TRBJ2-1 provide the parts outside the CDR3, is SQTIHQWPATLVQPVGSPLSLECTVEGTSNPNLYWYRQAAGRGLQLLFYSVGIGQISSEVPQNLSASRPQDRQFILSSKKLLLSDSGFYLCAWSAPSRSRQRNEQFFGPGTRLTVL.

J is TRBJ2-4 and V is TRBV9, with a tentative D call TRBD2 (6 bases). There are 16 residues in the CDR3. Germline loops: CDR1 SGDLS, CDR2 YYNGEE. Trimming removed 3 bases from V and 1 base from J, with 14 bases in between. CDR3 loop: CASSAYGGLAKNIQYF. DNA of the CDR3: TGTGCCAGCAGCGCGTACGGGGGACTGGCCAAAAACATTCAGTACTTC.

This chain links TRBV6-1 with TRBJ1-2, with no clear D. Germline V lookup: CDR1 MNHNS, CDR2 SASEGT. The CDR3 covers 11 residues. Between the trimmed V and J ends, which lost 2 bases and 7 bases, there was a span of 5 bases. The CDR3 spells CASSESIGYTF. CDR3 nucleotide sequence: TGTGCCAGCAGTGAATCTATTGGCTACACCTTC.

V and J are TRBV13 and TRBJ2-1; 7 bases are a match to TRBD2. CDR1 is PRHDT, CDR2 FYEKMQ, per germline (reference sequence). The junction had 14 bases not matched to a gene; V was cut back by 6 bases and J by 6 bases. This CDR3 contains 16 residues. The CDR3 region has the DNA TGTGCCAGCAGTCCTACCCGGGACTACCTCTTCAATGAGCAGTTCTTC. Translation: CASSPTRDYLFNEQFF.

V and J are TRBV5-5 and TRBJ1-2; D gene unclear. This CDR3 region has 14 residues. Trimming took off 0 bases at V and 4 bases at J, with 10 bases between the two ends. Germline CDR1 and CDR2: SGHKS and YYEKEE (reference sequence). The CDR3 nucleotides read TGTGCCAGCAGCTTGGATGGGAGTCCCTATGGCTACACCTTC. The encoded protein is CASSLDGSPYGYTF.

This clone was recorded once. The rearrangement joins TRBV4-1 to TRBJ1-1; D unclear. CDR3 length: 15 amino acids. CDR1 is MGHRA, CDR2 YSYEKL, per germline. Trimming pared 0 bases from V and 1 base from J, leaving 9 bases between. This chain's CDR3 is CASSQEWRGNTEAFF. CDR3 coding DNA: TGCGCCAGCAGCCAAGAGTGGCGGGGGAACACTGAAGCTTTCTTT.

The chain carries TRBV28 and TRBJ2-7; 11 bases map to TRBD2. The junction had 2 bases not matched to a gene; V was cut back by 2 bases and J by 5 bases. The CDR3 has 14 amino acids. Germline loops: CDR1 MDHEN, CDR2 SYDVKM. CDR3 DNA: TGTGCCAGCAGTTTAATAGCGGGGGGGCACGAGCAGTACTTC. Amino acids: CASSLIAGGHEQYF.

The genes are TRBV28 and TRBJ1-4; the match to TRBD1 covers 8 bases. The ends lost 6 bases at V and 8 bases at J; junction bases unmatched: 5. The CDR3 is 13 residues long. Germline V gives CDR1 MDHEN, CDR2 SYDVKM. The CDR3 nucleotides are TGTGCCAGCAGGACAGGGGCTAGCGAAAAACTGTTTTTT. Protein product: CASRTGASEKLFF. Full variable domain (remainder filled in from reference TRBV28 and TRBJ1-4): DVKVTQSSRYLVKRTGEKVFLECVQDMDHENMFWYRQDPGLGLRLIYFSYDVKMKEKGDIPEGYSVSREKKERFSLILESASTNQTSMYLCASRTGASEKLFFGSGTQLSVL.